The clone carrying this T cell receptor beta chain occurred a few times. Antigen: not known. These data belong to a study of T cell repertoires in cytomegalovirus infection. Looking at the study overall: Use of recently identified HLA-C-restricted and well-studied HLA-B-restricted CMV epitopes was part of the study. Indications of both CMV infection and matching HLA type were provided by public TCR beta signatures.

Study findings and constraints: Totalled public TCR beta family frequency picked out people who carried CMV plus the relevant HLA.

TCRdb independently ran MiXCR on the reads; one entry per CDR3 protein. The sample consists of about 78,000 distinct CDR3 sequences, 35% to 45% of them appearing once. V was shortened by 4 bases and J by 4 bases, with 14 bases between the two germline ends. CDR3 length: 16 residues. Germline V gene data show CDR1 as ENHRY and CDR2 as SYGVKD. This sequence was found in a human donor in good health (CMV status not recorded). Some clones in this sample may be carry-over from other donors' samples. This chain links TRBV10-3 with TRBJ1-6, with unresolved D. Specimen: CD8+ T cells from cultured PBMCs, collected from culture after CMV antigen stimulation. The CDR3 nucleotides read TGTGCCATCAGTGCCCACTCACCCGAGTATAATTCACCCCTCCACTTT. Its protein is CAISAHSPEYNSPLHF.